The T cell receptor beta chain under discussion was sequenced for a study of OX40 agonist ivuxolimab in advanced cancers. Study context: A history of anti-PD-1, anti-PD-L1 or anti-CTLA-4 therapy was acceptable, and around 36% had some.

Clones were sequenced by immunoSEQ multiplex PCR, and TCRdb holds only the in-frame ones, with some missing. The sample holds about 71,000 clones, around 83% seen once. Autoimmune disease history or systemic immunosuppression was exclusionary. Source: CD4+ or CD8+ T cells sorted from blood, taken in a trial of the OX40 agonist ivuxolimab. This sequence originates from an adult with an advanced solid tumor such as melanoma, head and neck, liver or kidney cancer.

The CDR3 here is CASSFDGIENEQFF. CDR3 bases: TGCGCCAGCAGCTTCGACGGAATAGAAAATGAGCAGTTCTTC. This chain links TRBV5-1 with TRBJ2-1; D gene uncertain. This CDR3 has 14 residues. Germline values: CDR1 SGHRS, CDR2 YFSETQ. Deletions cut 2 bases from V and 7 bases from J, with 13 bases between.